The T cell receptor (beta chain) under discussion was sequenced for a study of blood T cells in healthy people across ages. Study as a whole: Capturing about one barcoded beta molecule per two T cells was achieved by template switching.

With a J-beta primer mix and a sample-barcoded 5' primer, a second PCR ran about 7 to 12 cycles. Each cDNA was tagged by a template-switch adaptor containing 12 random nucleotides. TCRdb ran MiXCR on the 5' RACE reads and lists one entry per CDR3 protein. The sample has 550,000 to 750,000 distinct CDR3 sequences, over 20% seen once; the top ten hold roughly 3.9%. Staff drew roughly 10 milliliters of peripheral blood from each donor. Germline V CDR1 and CDR2: DFQATT, SNEGSKA (reference sequence). The junction had 3 bases not matched to a gene; V was cut back by 1 base and J by 5 bases. The CDR3 is 13 amino acids.

The sequenced sample was blood. The rearrangement links TRBV20-1 to TRBJ1-2; 8 bases are shared with TRBD1. The receptor was derived from a man aged 65-85 years in good health. CDR3 protein: CSARAGTGYGYTF. The DNA of the CDR3 is TGCAGTGCTAGAGCGGGGACAGGTTATGGCTACACCTTC.